The rows below give T cell receptor beta chains drawn from one sample of a study of HIV-infected patients and healthy controls. MiXCR was run by TCRdb on the 5' RACE reads, yielding one entry per CDR3 protein. The sample shows about 19,000 distinct CDR3 sequences, roughly 8.9% of them seen only once. The sample comprised blood. These receptors all come from an adult in good health. Both conserved end residues are part of each CDR3. A D gene is named only where the DNA matches it firmly. Clone size is stated in some rows and not others, as once, few, many or a class when expanded.

D,size,J,V,CDR3,DNA
TRBD1,many,TRBJ2-5,TRBV12-3/TRBV12-4,CASSRDRAETQYF,TGTGCCAGCAGCCGGGACAGGGCAGAGACCCAGTACTTC
TRBD1,many,TRBJ1-6,TRBV5-1,CASSWGTGASPENSPLHF,TGCGCCAGCAGCTGGGGGACAGGGGCCAGTCCTGAAAATTCACCCCTCCACTTT
TRBD2,many,TRBJ2-5,TRBV12-3/TRBV12-4,CASSTTSGGQETQYF,TGTGCCAGCAGCACGACTAGCGGGGGACAAGAGACCCAGTACTTC
NA,few,TRBJ2-2,TRBV6-6,CASRPAGRGAGELFF,TGTGCCAGCAGGCCTGCGGGGAGGGGGGCCGGGGAGCTGTTTTTT
NA,NA,TRBJ1-5,TRBV24-1,CATSRWDNQPQHF,TGTGCCACCAGCCGATGGGACAATCAGCCCCAGCATTTT
NA,many,TRBJ2-3,TRBV7-3,CASSLESWAGRAADTQYF,TGTGCCAGCAGCTTAGAGTCCTGGGCAGGGCGGGCCGCAGATACGCAGTATTTT
TRBD1,NA,TRBJ2-2,TRBV2,CASSPRDRGSGELFF,TGTGCCAGCAGCCCGAGGGACAGGGGCTCCGGGGAGCTGTTTTTT
NA,NA,TRBJ2-2,TRBV4-3,CASSQGPSTGELFF,TGCGCCAGCAGCCAGGGACCTTCCACCGGGGAGCTGTTTTTT
NA,medium-sized,TRBJ1-5,TRBV7-3,CASSLNSNQPQHF,TGTGCCAGCAGCTTAAACAGCAATCAGCCCCAGCATTTT
NA,medium-sized,TRBJ2-7,TRBV28,CASSLYPKAGGSYEQYF,TGTGCCAGCAGTTTATATCCTAAGGCAGGCGGAAGTTACGAGCAGTACTTC
NA,many,TRBJ2-7,TRBV3-1,CASSRTVHEQYF,TGTGCCAGCTCCCGGACAGTCCACGAGCAGTACTTC
TRBD1,NA,TRBJ2-7,TRBV7-2,CASSLGTGAVYEQYF,TGTGCCAGCAGCCTGGGGACAGGGGCGGTCTACGAGCAGTACTTC
TRBD1,NA,TRBJ2-5,TRBV6-6,CASSYSVGQGRETQYF,TGTGCCAGCAGTTACTCGGTAGGACAGGGAAGAGAGACCCAGTACTTC
TRBD1,many,TRBJ1-2,TRBV4-1,CASSQDRGPDYGYTF,TGCGCCAGCAGCCAAGACAGGGGGCCGGATTATGGCTACACCTTC
TRBD1,NA,TRBJ2-7,TRBV6-5,CASSFSSDRGTYEQYF,TGTGCCAGCAGTTTTTCATCGGACAGGGGAACCTACGAGCAGTACTTC
NA,NA,TRBJ2-1,TRBV4-1,CASSHNGNEQFF,TGCGCCAGCAGCCATAATGGGAATGAGCAGTTCTTC
TRBD1,few,TRBJ2-3,TRBV5-6,CASSSWTGEYPDTQYF,TGTGCCAGCAGCTCGTGGACAGGGGAGTATCCGGATACGCAGTATTTT
NA,many,TRBJ1-1,TRBV12-3/TRBV12-4,CASTGSLDTEAFF,TGTGCCAGCACGGGATCCCTGGACACTGAAGCTTTCTTT
NA,many,TRBJ1-6,TRBV7-2,CASSLSGYNSPLHF,TGTGCCAGCAGCTTAAGTGGCTATAATTCACCCCTCCACTTT
TRBD1,medium-sized,TRBJ1-5,TRBV2,CASMPGTGALLGNQPQHF,TGTGCCAGCATGCCCGGGACAGGGGCCTTGCTGGGCAATCAGCCCCAGCATTTT
NA,few,TRBJ1-5,TRBV10-3,CAISEQGSQPQHF,TGTGCCATCAGTGAGCAGGGTAGTCAGCCCCAGCATTTT
TRBD2,medium-sized,TRBJ2-3,TRBV4-2,CASSQEGGGAADTQYF,TGTGCCAGCAGCCAAGAAGGCGGGGGGGCCGCAGATACGCAGTATTTT
NA,many,TRBJ2-2,TRBV29-1,CSVSGTGGELFF,TGCAGCGTTTCAGGAACCGGCGGGGAGCTGTTTTTT
NA,many,TRBJ2-2,TRBV6-4,CASSDSENTGELFF,TGTGCCAGCAGTGATTCAGAGAACACCGGGGAGCTGTTTTTT
NA,medium-sized,TRBJ2-2,TRBV12-3/TRBV12-4,CASSLPPRGGTGELFF,TGTGCCAGCAGTTTACCCCCCAGGGGAGGTACCGGGGAGCTGTTTTTT
TRBD1,many,TRBJ1-2,TRBV28,CASSLSGQGAHYWGYTF,TGTGCCAGCAGTTTATCGGGACAGGGGGCCCACTATTGGGGCTACACCTTC
TRBD2,few,TRBJ2-7,TRBV10-3,CAISDPSGRAQYF,TGTGCCATCAGTGACCCGAGCGGGAGGGCCCAGTACTTC
TRBD2,many,TRBJ2-3,TRBV3-1,CASSQDPGGGVGTQYF,TGTGCCAGCAGCCAAGACCCGGGAGGGGGGGTTGGTACGCAGTATTTT
NA,medium-sized,TRBJ1-5,TRBV5-5,CASSYGGEQPQHF,TGTGCCAGCAGCTACGGCGGGGAACAGCCCCAGCATTTT
TRBD1,many,TRBJ2-7,TRBV23-1,CASSLVPDRGAYEQYF,TGCGCCAGCAGTCTAGTCCCAGACAGGGGTGCCTACGAGCAGTACTTC
TRBD1,medium-sized,TRBJ2-1,TRBV12-3/TRBV12-4,CASSFSRGTYNEQFF,TGTGCCAGCAGTTTTTCCAGGGGGACCTACAATGAGCAGTTCTTC
TRBD1,NA,TRBJ2-7,TRBV5-1,CASSWDRAYEQYF,TGCGCCAGCAGCTGGGACAGGGCCTACGAGCAGTACTTC
TRBD1,few,TRBJ2-7,TRBV7-2,CASSLGQGLGEQYF,TGTGCCAGCAGCTTGGGACAGGGCTTGGGGGAGCAGTACTTC
NA,many,TRBJ2-7,TRBV28,CASSFALVALYEQYF,TGTGCCAGCAGTTTCGCACTAGTGGCCCTGTACGAGCAGTACTTC